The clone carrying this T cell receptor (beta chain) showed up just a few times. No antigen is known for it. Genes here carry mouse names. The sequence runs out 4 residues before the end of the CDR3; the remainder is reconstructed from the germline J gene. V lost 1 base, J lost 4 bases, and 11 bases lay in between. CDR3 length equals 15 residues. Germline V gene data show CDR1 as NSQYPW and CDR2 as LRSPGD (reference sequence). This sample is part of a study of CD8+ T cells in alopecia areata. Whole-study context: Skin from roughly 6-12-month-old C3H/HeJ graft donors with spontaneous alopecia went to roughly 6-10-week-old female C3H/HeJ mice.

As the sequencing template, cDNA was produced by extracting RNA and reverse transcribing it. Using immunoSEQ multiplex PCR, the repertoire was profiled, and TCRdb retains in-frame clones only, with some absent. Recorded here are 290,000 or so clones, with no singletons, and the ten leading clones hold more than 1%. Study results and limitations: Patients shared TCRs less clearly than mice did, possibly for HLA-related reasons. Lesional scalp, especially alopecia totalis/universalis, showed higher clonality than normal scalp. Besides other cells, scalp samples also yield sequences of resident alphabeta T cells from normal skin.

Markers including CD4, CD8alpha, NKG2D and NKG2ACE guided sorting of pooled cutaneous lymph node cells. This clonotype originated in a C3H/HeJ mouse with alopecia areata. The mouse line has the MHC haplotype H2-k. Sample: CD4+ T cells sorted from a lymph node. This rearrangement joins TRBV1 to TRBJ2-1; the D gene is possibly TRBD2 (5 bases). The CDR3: CTCSAGVGRYAEQFF. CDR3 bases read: TGCACCTGCAGTGCAGGAGTGGGGAGATATGCT.